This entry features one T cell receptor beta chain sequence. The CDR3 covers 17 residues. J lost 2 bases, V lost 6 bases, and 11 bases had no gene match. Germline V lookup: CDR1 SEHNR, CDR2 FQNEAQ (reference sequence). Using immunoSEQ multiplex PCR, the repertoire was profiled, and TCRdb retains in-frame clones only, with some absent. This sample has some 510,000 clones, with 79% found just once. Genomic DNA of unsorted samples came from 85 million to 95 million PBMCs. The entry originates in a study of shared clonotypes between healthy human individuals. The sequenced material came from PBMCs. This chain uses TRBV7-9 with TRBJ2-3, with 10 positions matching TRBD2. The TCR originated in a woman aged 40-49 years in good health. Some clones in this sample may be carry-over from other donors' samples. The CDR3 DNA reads TGTGCCAGCAGACCAAGCCAGCGGGAGGGGTTCACAGATACGCAGTATTTT. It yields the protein CASRPSQREGFTDTQYF.